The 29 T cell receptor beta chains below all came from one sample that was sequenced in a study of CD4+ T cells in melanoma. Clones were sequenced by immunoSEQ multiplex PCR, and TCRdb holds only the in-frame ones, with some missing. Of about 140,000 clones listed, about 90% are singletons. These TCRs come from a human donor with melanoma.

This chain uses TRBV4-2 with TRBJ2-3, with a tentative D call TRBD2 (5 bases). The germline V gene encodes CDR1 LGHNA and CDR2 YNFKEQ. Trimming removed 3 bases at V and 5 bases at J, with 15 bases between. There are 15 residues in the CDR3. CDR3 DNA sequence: TGTGCCAGCAGCCAGGGAGACCCGGAGGTAGATACGCAGTATTTT. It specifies CASSQGDPEVDTQYF.

DNA of the CDR3: TGTGCCAGCAGTTACAGTGATGGCTACACCTTC. The encoded protein is CASSYSDGYTF. This chain links TRBV28 with TRBJ1-2, with D uncertain. V was clipped by 4 bases and J by 6 bases, with 6 bases between them. CDR1 is MDHEN, CDR2 SYDVKM, per germline. CDR3 size: 11 residues.

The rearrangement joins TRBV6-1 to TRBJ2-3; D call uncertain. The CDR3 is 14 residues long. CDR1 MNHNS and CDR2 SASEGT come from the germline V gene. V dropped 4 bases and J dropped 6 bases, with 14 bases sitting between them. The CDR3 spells CASSVRGPQDTQYF. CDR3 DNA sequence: TGTGCCAGCAGTGTGCGCGGACCGCAGGATACGCAGTATTTT.

The CDR3: CASSRQAPTGELFF. Written as DNA, the CDR3 is TGTGCCAGCAGTCGACAGGCCCCCACCGGGGAGCTGTTTTTT. V is TRBV2 and J is TRBJ2-2, with a tentative D call TRBD1 (6 bases). Germline CDR1 reads SNHLY; CDR2 reads FYNNEI. The ends were cut back, 5 bases at V and 4 bases at J, with 11 bases in the middle. The CDR3 is 14 amino acids.

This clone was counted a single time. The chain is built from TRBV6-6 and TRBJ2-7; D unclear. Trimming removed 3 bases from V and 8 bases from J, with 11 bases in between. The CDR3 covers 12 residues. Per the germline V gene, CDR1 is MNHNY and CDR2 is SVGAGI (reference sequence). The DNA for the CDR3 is TGTGCCAGCAGTTATAACACCGCCCAGCAGTACTTC. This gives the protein CASSYNTAQQYF.

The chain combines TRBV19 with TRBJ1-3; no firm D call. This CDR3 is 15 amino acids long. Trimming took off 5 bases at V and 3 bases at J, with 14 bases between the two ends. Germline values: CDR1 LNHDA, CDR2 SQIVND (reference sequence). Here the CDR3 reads CASSASPGSGNTIYF. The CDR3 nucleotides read TGTGCCAGTAGTGCAAGCCCCGGGAGTGGAAACACCATATATTTT. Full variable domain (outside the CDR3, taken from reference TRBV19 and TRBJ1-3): DGGITQSPKYLFRKEGQNVTLSCEQNLNHDAMYWYRQDPGQGLRLIYYSQIVNDFQKGDIAEGYSVSREKKESFPLTVTSAQKNPTAFYLCASSASPGSGNTIYFGEGSWLTVV.

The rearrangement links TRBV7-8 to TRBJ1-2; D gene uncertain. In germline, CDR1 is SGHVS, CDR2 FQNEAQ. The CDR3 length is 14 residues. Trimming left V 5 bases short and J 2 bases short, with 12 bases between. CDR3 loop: CASSPTPENYGYTF. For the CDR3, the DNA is TGTGCCAGCAGCCCCACACCTGAGAACTATGGCTACACCTTC. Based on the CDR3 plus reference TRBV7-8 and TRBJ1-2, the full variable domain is GAGVSQSPRYKVAKRGQDVALRCDPISGHVSLFWYQQALGQGPEFLTYFQNEAQLDKSGLPSDRFFAERPEGSVSTLKIQRTQQEDSAVYLCASSPTPENYGYTFGSGTRLTVV.

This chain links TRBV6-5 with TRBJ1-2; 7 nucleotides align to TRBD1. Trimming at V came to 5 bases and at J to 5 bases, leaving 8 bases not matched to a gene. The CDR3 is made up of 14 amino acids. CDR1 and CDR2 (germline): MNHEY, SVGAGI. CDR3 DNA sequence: TGTGCCAGCAGTACCGGGACAGCTCTATATGGCTACACCTTC. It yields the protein CASSTGTALYGYTF.

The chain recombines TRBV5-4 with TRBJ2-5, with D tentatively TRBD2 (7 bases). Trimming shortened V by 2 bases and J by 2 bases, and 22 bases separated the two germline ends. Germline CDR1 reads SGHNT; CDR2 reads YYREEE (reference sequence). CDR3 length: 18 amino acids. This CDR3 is CASSFGLGGGAPQETQYF. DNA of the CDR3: TGTGCCAGCAGCTTCGGGTTAGGGGGGGGCGCCCCACAAGAGACCCAGTACTTC.

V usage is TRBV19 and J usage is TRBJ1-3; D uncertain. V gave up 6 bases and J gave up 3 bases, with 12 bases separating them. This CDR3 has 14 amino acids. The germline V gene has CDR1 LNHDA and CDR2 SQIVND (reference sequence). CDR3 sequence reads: CASRSRGGGNTIYF. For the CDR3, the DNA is TGTGCCAGTAGGTCCCGGGGAGGTGGAAACACCATATATTTT.

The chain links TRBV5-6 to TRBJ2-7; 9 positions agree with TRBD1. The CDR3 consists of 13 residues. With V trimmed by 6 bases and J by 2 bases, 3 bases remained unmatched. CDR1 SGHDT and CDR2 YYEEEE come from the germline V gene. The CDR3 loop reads CASKQGAAYEQYF. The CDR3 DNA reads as TGTGCCAGCAAACAGGGGGCGGCCTACGAGCAGTACTTC.

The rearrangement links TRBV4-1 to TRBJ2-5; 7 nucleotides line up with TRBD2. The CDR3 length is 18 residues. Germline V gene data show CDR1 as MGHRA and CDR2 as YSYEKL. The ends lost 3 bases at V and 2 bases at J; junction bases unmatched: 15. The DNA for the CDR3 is TGCGCCAGCAGCCAGGGGTCGGTCCTAGCGGTGCCACAAGAGACCCAGTACTTC. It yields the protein CASSQGSVLAVPQETQYF.

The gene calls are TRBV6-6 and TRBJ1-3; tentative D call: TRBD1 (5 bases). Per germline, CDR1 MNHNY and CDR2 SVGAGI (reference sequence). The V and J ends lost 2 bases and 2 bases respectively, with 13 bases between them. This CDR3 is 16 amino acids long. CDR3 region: CASSYGSPGPGNTIYF. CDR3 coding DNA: TGTGCCAGCAGTTACGGTTCCCCAGGGCCTGGAAACACCATATATTTT.

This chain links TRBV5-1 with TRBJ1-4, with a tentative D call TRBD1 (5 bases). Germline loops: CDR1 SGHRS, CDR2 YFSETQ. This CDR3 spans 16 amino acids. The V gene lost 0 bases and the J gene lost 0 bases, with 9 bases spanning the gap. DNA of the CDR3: TGCGCCAGCAGCTTGGGTCTGGGGGCAACTAATGAAAAACTGTTTTTT. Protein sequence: CASSLGLGATNEKLFF.

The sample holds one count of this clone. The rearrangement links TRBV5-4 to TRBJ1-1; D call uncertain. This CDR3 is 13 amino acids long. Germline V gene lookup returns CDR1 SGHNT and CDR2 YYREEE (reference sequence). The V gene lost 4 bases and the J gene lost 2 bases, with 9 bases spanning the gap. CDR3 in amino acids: CASSPGYNTEAFF. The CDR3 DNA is TGTGCCAGCAGCCCCGGATATAACACTGAAGCTTTCTTT.

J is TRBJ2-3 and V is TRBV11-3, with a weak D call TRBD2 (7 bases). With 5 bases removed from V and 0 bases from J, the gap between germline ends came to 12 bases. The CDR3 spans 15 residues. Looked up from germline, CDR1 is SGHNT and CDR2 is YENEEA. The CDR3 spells CASSVGGPSTDTQYF. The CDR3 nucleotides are TGTGCCAGCAGCGTCGGGGGGCCTAGCACAGATACGCAGTATTTT.

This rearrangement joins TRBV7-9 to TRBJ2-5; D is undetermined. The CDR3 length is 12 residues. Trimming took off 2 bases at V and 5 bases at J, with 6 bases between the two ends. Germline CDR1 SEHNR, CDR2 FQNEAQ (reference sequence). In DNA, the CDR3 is TGTGCCAGCAGCTTAACCCGGGAGACCCAGTACTTC. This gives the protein CASSLTRETQYF.

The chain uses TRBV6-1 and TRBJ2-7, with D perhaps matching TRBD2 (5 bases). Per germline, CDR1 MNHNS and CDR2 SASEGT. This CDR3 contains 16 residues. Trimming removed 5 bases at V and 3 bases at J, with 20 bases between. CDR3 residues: CASSKGSIGAGYEQYF. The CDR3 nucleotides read TGTGCCAGCAGTAAAGGAAGTATTGGTGCGGGCTACGAGCAGTACTTC.

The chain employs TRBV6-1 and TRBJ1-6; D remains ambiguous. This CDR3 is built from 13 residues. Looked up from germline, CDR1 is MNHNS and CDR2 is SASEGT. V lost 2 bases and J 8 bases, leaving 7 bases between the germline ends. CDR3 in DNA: TGTGCCAGCAGTGAATATCCTTATTCACCCCTCCACTTT. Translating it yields CASSEYPYSPLHF.

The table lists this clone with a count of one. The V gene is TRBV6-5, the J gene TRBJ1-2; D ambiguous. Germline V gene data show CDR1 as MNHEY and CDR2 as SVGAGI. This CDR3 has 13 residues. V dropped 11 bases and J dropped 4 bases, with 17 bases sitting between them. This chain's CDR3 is CAAGDRRPYGYTF. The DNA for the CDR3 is TGTGCCGCAGGAGACCGTCGTCCCTATGGCTACACCTTC.

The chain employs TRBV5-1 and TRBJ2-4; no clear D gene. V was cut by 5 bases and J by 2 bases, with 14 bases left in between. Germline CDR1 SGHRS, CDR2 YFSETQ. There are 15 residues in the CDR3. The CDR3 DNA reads TGCGCCAGCAGTCAGGACCCCCCTCCCAAAAACATTCAGTACTTC. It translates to CASSQDPPPKNIQYF. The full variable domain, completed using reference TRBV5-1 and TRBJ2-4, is KAGVTQTPRYLIKTRGQQVTLSCSPISGHRSVSWYQQTPGQGLQFLFEYFSETQRNKGNFPGRFSGRQFSNSRSEMNVSTLELGDSALYLCASSQDPPPKNIQYFGAGTRLSVL.

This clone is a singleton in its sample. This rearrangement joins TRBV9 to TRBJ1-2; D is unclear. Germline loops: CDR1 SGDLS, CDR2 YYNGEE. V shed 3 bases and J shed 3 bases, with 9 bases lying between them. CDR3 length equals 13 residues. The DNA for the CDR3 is TGTGCCAGCAGCGAGGATGAGTACTATGGCTACACCTTC. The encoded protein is CASSEDEYYGYTF.

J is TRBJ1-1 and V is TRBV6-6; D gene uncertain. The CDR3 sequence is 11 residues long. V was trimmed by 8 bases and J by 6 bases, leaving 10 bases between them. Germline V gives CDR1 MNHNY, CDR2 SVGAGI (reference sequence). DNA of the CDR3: TGTGCCAGCGGGGATTGGGCTGAAGCTTTCTTT. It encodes CASGDWAEAFF.

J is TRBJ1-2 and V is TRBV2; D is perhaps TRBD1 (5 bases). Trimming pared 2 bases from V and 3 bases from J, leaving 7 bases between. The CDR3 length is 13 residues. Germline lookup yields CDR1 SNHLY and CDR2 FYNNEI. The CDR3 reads CASSERRDYGYTF. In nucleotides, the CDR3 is TGTGCCAGCAGTGAACGCAGGGACTATGGCTACACCTTC.

The CDR3 DNA reads TGCGCCAGCAGCTTACGGGGGGATACGCAGTATTTT. Translated, it gives CASSLRGDTQYF. This chain links TRBV5-1 with TRBJ2-3; D might be TRBD2 (6 bases). The CDR3 covers 12 residues. Trimming left V 2 bases short and J 6 bases short, with 7 bases between. Per germline, CDR1 SGHRS and CDR2 YFSETQ.

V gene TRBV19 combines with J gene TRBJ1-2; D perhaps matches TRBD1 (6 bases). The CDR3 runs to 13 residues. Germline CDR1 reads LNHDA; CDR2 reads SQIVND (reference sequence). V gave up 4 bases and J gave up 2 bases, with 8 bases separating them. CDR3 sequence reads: CASSNRANYGYTF. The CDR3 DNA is TGTGCCAGTAGTAACAGGGCGAACTATGGCTACACCTTC.

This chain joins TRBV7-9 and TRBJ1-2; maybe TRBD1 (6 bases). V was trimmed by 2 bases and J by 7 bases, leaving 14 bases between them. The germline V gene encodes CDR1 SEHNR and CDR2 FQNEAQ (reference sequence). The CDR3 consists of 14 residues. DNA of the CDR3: TGTGCCAGCAGCTTAAAACAGGGCCATTTTGGCTACACCTTC. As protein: CASSLKQGHFGYTF.

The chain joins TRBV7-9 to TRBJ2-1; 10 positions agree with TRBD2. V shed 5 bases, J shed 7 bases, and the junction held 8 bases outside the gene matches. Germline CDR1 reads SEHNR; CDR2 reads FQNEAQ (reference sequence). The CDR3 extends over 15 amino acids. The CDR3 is CASSAERGGPNEQFF. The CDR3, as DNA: TGTGCCAGCAGCGCTGAGCGGGGGGGTCCGAATGAGCAGTTCTTC.

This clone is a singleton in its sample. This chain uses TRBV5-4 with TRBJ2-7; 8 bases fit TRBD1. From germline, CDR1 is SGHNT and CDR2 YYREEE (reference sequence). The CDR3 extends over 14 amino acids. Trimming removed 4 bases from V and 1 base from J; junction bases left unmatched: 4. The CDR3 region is CASSPDRASYEQYF. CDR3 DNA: TGTGCCAGCAGCCCGGACAGGGCGTCCTACGAGCAGTACTTC.